The source of this TCR beta chain is a study of blood T cell repertoires in COVID-19. Turning to the study itself: The study drew acute and convalescent COVID-19 samples from the United States, Italy and Spain.

The CDR3 has 15 amino acids. With 0 bases removed from V and 3 bases from J, the gap between germline ends came to 12 bases. The V gene's germline CDR1 is MNHEY and CDR2 SVGAGI. Method: immunoSEQ multiplex PCR; TCRdb's copy keeps in-frame clones and lacks some. This table holds roughly 570,000 clones, about 88% found once. The receptor was isolated from a woman between 45 and 65 years old with COVID-19, enrolled during active disease. Source material: peripheral blood. The V call is TRBV6-5, the J call TRBJ2-7; D may be TRBD2 (5 bases). As DNA, the CDR3 is TGTGCCAGCAGTTACTCGGGATCCGGGGTCTACGAGCAGTACTTC. Translated, it gives CASSYSGSGVYEQYF.